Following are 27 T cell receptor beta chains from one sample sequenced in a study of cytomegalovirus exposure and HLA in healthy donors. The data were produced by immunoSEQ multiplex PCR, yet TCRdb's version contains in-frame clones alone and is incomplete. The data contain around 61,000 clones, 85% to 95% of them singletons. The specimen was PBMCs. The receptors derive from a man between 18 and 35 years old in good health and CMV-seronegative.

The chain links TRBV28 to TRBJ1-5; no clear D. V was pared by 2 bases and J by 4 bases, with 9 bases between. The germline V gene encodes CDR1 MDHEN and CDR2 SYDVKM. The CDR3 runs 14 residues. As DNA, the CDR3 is TGTGCCAGCAGTTTAATGGGAGCTAATCAGCCCCAGCATTTT. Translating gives CASSLMGANQPQHF. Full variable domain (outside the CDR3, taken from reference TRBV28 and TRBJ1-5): DVKVTQSSRYLVKRTGEKVFLECVQDMDHENMFWYRQDPGLGLRLIYFSYDVKMKEKGDIPEGYSVSREKKERFSLILESASTNQTSMYLCASSLMGANQPQHFGDGTRLSIL.

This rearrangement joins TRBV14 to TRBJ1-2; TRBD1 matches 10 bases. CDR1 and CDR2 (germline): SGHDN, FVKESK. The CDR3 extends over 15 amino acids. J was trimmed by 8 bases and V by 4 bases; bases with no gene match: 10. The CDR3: CASSPNPGTGEGYTF. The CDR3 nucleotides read TGTGCCAGCAGCCCGAATCCCGGGACAGGGGAGGGCTACACCTTC.

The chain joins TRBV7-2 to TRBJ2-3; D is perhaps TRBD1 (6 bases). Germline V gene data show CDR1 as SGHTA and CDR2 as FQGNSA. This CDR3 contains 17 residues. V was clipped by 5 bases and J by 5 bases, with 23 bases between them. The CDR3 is CASSPRPLGGVRDTQYF. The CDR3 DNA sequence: TGTGCCAGCAGCCCCCGACCCCTAGGGGGAGTGAGAGATACGCAGTATTTT.

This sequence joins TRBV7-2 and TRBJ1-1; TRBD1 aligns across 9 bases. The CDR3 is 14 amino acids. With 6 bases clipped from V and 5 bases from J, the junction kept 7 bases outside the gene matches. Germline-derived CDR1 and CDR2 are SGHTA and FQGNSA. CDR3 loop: CASRMTGGETEAFF. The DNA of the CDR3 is TGTGCCAGCAGGATGACAGGGGGAGAAACTGAAGCTTTCTTT.

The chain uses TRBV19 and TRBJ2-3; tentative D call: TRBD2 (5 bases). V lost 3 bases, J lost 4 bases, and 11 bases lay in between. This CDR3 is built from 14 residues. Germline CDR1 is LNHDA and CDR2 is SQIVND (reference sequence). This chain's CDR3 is CASSIIEGADTQYF. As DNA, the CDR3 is TGTGCCAGTAGTATTATAGAGGGTGCAGATACGCAGTATTTT. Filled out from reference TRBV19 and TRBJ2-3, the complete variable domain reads DGGITQSPKYLFRKEGQNVTLSCEQNLNHDAMYWYRQDPGQGLRLIYYSQIVNDFQKGDIAEGYSVSREKKESFPLTVTSAQKNPTAFYLCASSIIEGADTQYFGPGTRLTVL.

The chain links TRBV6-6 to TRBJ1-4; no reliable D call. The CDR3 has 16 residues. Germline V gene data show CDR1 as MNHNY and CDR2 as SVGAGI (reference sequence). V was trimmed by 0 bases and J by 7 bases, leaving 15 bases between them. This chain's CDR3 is CASSYSVVGGGEKLFF. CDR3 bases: TGTGCCAGCAGTTACTCGGTGGTTGGCGGCGGTGAAAAACTGTTTTTT.

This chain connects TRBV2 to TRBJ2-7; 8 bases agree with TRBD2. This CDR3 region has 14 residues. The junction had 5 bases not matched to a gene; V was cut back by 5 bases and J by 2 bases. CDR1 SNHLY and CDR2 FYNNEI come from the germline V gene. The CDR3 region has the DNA TGTGCCAGCAGTTGGACGGGACTAGCCTACGAGCAGTACTTC. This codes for CASSWTGLAYEQYF.

CDR3 region: CASSFSPPSRQETQYF. The CDR3 bases are TGTGCCAGCAGCTTTAGTCCACCCTCTCGTCAAGAGACCCAGTACTTC. The rearrangement joins TRBV11-2 to TRBJ2-5; D unclear. Germline V lookup: CDR1 SGHAT, CDR2 FQNNGV. The CDR3 totals 16 residues. V lost 3 bases, J lost 2 bases, and 16 bases lay in between.

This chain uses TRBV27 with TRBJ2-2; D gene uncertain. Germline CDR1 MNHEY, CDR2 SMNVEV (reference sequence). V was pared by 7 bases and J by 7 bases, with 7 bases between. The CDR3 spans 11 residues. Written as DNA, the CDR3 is TGTGCCAGCACCCATAGCGGGGAGCTGTTTTTT. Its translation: CASTHSGELFF.

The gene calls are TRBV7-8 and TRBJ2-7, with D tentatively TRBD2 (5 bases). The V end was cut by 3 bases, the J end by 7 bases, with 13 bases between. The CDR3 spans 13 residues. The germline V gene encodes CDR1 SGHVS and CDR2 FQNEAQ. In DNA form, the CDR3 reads TGTGCCAGCAGCTTTAGCCAACCGGGGGAGCAGTACTTC. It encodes CASSFSQPGEQYF.

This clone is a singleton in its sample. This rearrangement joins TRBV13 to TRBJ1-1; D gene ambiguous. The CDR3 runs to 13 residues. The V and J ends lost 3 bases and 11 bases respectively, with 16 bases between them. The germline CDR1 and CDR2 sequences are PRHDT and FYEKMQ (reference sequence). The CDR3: CASSFMNSRGAFF. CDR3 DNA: TGTGCCAGCAGCTTCATGAATTCAAGAGGGGCTTTCTTT.

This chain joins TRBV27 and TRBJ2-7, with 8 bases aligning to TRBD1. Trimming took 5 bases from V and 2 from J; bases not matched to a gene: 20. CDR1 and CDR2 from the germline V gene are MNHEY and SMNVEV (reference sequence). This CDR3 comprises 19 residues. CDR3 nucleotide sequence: TGTGCCAGCAGTCCACCCTCCGACAGGGGTGGGTGGGTAGCCTACGAGCAGTACTTC. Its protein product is CASSPPSDRGGWVAYEQYF.

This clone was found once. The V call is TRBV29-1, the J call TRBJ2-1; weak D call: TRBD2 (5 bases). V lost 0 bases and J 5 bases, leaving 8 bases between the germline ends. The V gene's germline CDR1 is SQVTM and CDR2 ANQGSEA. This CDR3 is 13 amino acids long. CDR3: CSVEDEGNNEQFF. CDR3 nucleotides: TGCAGCGTTGAAGATGAGGGAAACAATGAGCAGTTCTTC.

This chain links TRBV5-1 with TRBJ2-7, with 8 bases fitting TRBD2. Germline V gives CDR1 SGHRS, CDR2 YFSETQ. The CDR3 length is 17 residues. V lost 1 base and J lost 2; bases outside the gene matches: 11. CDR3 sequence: CASSLKVASGSPYEQYF. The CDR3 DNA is TGCGCCAGCAGCTTGAAGGTGGCCAGCGGGAGTCCCTACGAGCAGTACTTC.

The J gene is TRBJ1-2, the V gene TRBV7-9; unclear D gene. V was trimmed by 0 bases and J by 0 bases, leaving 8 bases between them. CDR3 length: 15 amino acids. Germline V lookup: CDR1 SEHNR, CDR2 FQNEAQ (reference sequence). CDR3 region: CASSLASGANYGYTF. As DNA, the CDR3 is TGTGCCAGCAGCTTAGCCTCGGGTGCTAACTATGGCTACACCTTC. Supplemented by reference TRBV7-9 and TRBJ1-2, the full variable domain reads DTGVSQNPRHKITKRGQNVTFRCDPISEHNRLYWYRQTLGQGPEFLTYFQNEAQLEKSRLLSDRFSAERPKGSFSTLEIQRTEQGDSAMYLCASSLASGANYGYTFGSGTRLTVV.

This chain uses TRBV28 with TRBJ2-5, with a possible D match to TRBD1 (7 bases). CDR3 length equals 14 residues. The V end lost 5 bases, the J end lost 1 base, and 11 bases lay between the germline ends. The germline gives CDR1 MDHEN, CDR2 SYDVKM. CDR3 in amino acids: CASSRQGLQETQYF. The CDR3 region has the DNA TGTGCCAGCAGTCGACAGGGACTCCAAGAGACCCAGTACTTC. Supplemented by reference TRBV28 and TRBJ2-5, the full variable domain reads DVKVTQSSRYLVKRTGEKVFLECVQDMDHENMFWYRQDPGLGLRLIYFSYDVKMKEKGDIPEGYSVSREKKERFSLILESASTNQTSMYLCASSRQGLQETQYFGPGTRLLVL.

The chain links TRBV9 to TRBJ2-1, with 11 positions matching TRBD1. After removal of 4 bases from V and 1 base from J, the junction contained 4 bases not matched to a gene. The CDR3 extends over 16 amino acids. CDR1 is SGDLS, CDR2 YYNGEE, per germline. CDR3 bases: TGTGCCAGCAGCAACGGACAGGGGGCTTCCTACAATGAGCAGTTCTTC. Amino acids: CASSNGQGASYNEQFF.

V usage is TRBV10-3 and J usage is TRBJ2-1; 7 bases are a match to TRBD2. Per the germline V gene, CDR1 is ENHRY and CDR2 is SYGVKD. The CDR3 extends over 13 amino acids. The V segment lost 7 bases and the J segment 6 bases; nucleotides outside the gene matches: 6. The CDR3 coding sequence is TGTGCCATCAAAGGACTAGAATTCAATGAGCAGTTCTTC. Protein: CAIKGLEFNEQFF.

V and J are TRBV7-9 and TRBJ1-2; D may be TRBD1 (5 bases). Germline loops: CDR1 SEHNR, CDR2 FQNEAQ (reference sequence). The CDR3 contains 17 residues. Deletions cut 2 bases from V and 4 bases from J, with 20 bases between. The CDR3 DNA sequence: TGTGCCAGCAGCTTACGTCTACAGGTCCTAAACTCCTATGGCTACACCTTC. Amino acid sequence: CASSLRLQVLNSYGYTF. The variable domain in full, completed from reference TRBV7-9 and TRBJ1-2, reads DTGVSQNPRHKITKRGQNVTFRCDPISEHNRLYWYRQTLGQGPEFLTYFQNEAQLEKSRLLSDRFSAERPKGSFSTLEIQRTEQGDSAMYLCASSLRLQVLNSYGYTFGSGTRLTVV.

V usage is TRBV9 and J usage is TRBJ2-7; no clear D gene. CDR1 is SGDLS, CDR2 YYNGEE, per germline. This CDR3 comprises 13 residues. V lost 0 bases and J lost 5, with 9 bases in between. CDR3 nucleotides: TGTGCCAGCAGCGTAGGTCCACGGGACGAGCAGTACTTC. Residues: CASSVGPRDEQYF. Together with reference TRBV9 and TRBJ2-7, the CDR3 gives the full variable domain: DSGVTQTPKHLITATGQRVTLRCSPRSGDLSVYWYQQSLDQGLQFLIQYYNGEERAKGNILERFSAQQFPDLHSELNLSSLELGDSALYFCASSVGPRDEQYFGPGTRLTVT.

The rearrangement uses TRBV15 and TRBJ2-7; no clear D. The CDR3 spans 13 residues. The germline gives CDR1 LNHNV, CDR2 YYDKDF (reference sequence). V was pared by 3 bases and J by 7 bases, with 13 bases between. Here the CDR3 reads CATSRAQVREQYF. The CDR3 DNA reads TGTGCCACCAGCAGGGCTCAGGTTCGGGAGCAGTACTTC.

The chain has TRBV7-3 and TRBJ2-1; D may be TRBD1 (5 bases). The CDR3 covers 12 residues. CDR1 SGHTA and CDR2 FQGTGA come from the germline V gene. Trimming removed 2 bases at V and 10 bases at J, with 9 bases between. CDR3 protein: CASSLWGGEQFF. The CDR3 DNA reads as TGTGCCAGCAGCTTATGGGGCGGCGAGCAGTTCTTC.

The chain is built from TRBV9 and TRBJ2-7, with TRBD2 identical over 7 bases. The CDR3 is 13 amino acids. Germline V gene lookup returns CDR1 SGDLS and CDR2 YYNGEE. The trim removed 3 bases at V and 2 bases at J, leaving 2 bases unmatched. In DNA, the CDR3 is TGTGCCAGCAGCGGAACTAGCGCCTACGAGCAGTACTTC. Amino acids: CASSGTSAYEQYF.

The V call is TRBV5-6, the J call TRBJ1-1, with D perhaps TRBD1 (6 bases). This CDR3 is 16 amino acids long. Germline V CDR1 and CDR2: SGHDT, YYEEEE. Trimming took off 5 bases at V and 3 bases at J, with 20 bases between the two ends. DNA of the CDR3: TGTGCCAGCAGGTTTTGGGCAGGGGTAGGGTACACTGAAGCTTTCTTT. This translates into CASRFWAGVGYTEAFF.

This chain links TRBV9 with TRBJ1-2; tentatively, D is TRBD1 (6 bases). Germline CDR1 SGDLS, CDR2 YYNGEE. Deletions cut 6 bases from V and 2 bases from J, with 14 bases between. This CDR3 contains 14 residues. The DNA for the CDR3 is TGTGCCAGCACCCCTTCAGGGGACAACTATGGCTACACCTTC. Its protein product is CASTPSGDNYGYTF.

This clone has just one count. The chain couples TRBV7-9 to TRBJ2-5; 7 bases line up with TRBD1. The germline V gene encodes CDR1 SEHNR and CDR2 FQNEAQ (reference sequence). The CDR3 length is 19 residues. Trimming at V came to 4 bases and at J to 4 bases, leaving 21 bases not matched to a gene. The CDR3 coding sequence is TGTGCCAGCAGCTCACCCCAAGAGGGGACAGACGTCGTGTTAGAGACCCAGTACTTC. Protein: CASSSPQEGTDVVLETQYF. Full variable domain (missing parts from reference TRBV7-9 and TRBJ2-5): DTGVSQNPRHKITKRGQNVTFRCDPISEHNRLYWYRQTLGQGPEFLTYFQNEAQLEKSRLLSDRFSAERPKGSFSTLEIQRTEQGDSAMYLCASSSPQEGTDVVLETQYFGPGTRLLVL.

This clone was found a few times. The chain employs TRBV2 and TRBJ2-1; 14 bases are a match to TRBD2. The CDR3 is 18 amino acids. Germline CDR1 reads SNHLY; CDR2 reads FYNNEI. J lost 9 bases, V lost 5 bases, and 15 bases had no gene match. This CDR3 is CASSTGLAGGRGDLEQFF. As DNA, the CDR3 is TGTGCCAGCAGTACCGGACTAGCGGGAGGCCGAGGGGATCTTGAGCAGTTCTTC.